The 18 T cell receptor beta chains given below trace back to one sample, sequenced in a study of cytomegalovirus exposure and HLA in healthy donors. It was with 60 Vbeta and 13 Jbeta primers that the PCR ran. Measured with immunoSEQ multiplex PCR; TCRdb has only the in-frame clones, and not every one. The profile covers about 150,000 clones, with 65% to 80% appearing a single time and around 1.6% taken by the ten largest. The sequencing sample was made of PBMCs. The receptors stem from a human donor in good health.

The chain carries TRBV7-9 and TRBJ2-1, with 7 bases matching TRBD2. Trimming cost V 0 bases and J 2 bases; bases outside gene matches: 13. This CDR3 comprises 19 residues. Germline V gives CDR1 SEHNR, CDR2 FQNEAQ (reference sequence). The CDR3 spells CASSLAGWLRERTYNEQFF. DNA of the CDR3: TGTGCCAGCAGCTTAGCGGGTTGGTTGCGGGAGCGGACCTACAATGAGCAGTTCTTC.

This chain connects TRBV7-3 to TRBJ2-3, with 10 bases lining up with TRBD1. With V trimmed by 3 bases and J by 6 bases, 3 bases remained unmatched. The CDR3 length is 14 residues. CDR1 SGHTA and CDR2 FQGTGA come from the germline V gene. In nucleotides, the CDR3 is TGTGCCAGCAGCTTGGGACAGGGGTACGATACGCAGTATTTT. Translating it yields CASSLGQGYDTQYF.

The gene calls are TRBV28 and TRBJ2-7; D not certain. There are 11 residues in the CDR3. Germline V gene lookup returns CDR1 MDHEN and CDR2 SYDVKM. Trimming removed 2 bases at V and 5 bases at J, with 4 bases between. CDR3 region: CASSLIDEQYF. CDR3 nucleotide sequence: TGTGCCAGCAGTTTAATCGACGAGCAGTACTTC.

The V call is TRBV2, the J call TRBJ1-2; D is uncertain. The CDR3 loop spans 12 amino acids. The V gene's germline CDR1 is SNHLY and CDR2 FYNNEI. With 4 bases removed from V and 2 bases from J, the gap between germline ends came to 5 bases. In nucleotides, the CDR3 is TGTGCCAGCAGTGCAGTAAACTATGGCTACACCTTC. Protein sequence: CASSAVNYGYTF.

The chain combines TRBV15 with TRBJ2-4; TRBD1 matches 7 bases. The length of the CDR3 is 15 residues. With 0 bases clipped from V and 8 bases from J, the junction kept 7 bases outside the gene matches. CDR1 is LNHNV and CDR2 is YYDKDF in the germline V gene (reference sequence). The CDR3 DNA sequence: TGTGCCACCAGCAGAGAAACAGGGGATTCAGACATTCAGTACTTC. Protein sequence: CATSRETGDSDIQYF.

This clone was counted between two and nine times. CDR3 sequence (DNA): TGTGCCAGCAGTGGGACACTGCAAGAGACCCAGTACTTC. Its translation is CASSGTLQETQYF. The chain has TRBV27 and TRBJ2-5; TRBD1 might be the D (6 bases). The CDR3 contains 13 residues. Per the germline V gene, CDR1 is MNHEY and CDR2 is SMNVEV (reference sequence). Trimming stripped 5 bases from V and 2 bases from J, with 9 bases between.

V gene TRBV11-3 combines with J gene TRBJ2-1; 8 nucleotides align to TRBD2. CDR1 and CDR2 (germline): SGHNT, YENEEA. Losses at the gene ends were 1 base for V and 6 bases for J; bases not matched to a gene: 2. The CDR3 has 14 residues. This CDR3 reads CASSLVSGSNEQFF. The CDR3, as DNA: TGTGCCAGCAGCTTAGTAAGCGGGAGCAATGAGCAGTTCTTC.

This clone was seen a handful of times. This chain joins TRBV28 and TRBJ2-2; D not resolved. V lost 1 base to trimming and J lost 4 bases, with 16 bases between them. The length of the CDR3 is 17 residues. The germline V gene has CDR1 MDHEN and CDR2 SYDVKM. The CDR3 reads CASSLSAGFSPTGELFF. The CDR3 DNA reads as TGTGCCAGCAGTTTATCCGCCGGGTTCTCCCCCACCGGGGAGCTGTTTTTT.

V gene TRBV7-3 combines with J gene TRBJ2-1; TRBD2 matches 8 bases. The trim removed 6 bases at V and 0 bases at J, leaving 7 bases unmatched. Germline V gene sequence: CDR1 SGHTA, CDR2 FQGTGA. The CDR3 totals 16 residues. CDR3 region: CASSSLAVSSYNEQFF. CDR3 nucleotide sequence: TGTGCCAGCAGTTCACTAGCGGTTAGCTCCTACAATGAGCAGTTCTTC.

The rearrangement links TRBV2 to TRBJ1-3; 8 nucleotides line up with TRBD1. The junction had 4 bases not matched to a gene; V was cut back by 4 bases and J by 2 bases. Germline-derived CDR1 and CDR2 are SNHLY and FYNNEI. The CDR3 length is 15 residues. The CDR3 nucleotides read TGTGCCAGCAGTGCCGACAGGGGTGCTGGAAACACCATATATTTT. This gives the protein CASSADRGAGNTIYF.

The chain carries TRBV11-2 and TRBJ2-7, with D possibly being TRBD1 (6 bases). Trimming took 5 bases from V and 2 from J, leaving 13 bases between them. The germline gives CDR1 SGHAT, CDR2 FQNNGV. The CDR3 runs to 14 residues. The CDR3, as DNA: TGTGCCAGCAGCCGGACAGAATCTACCTACGAGCAGTACTTC. This gives the protein CASSRTESTYEQYF.

This clone was seen more than once but under ten times. This chain uses TRBV6-5 with TRBJ2-7; maybe TRBD2 (6 bases). CDR3 length: 15 amino acids. V was shortened by 2 bases and J by 2 bases, with 13 bases between the two germline ends. CDR1 and CDR2 (germline): MNHEY, SVGAGI. The CDR3 loop is CASSYGSGRTYEQYF. The CDR3 DNA is TGTGCCAGCAGTTACGGGTCAGGGAGGACCTACGAGCAGTACTTC.

This clone was counted a few times. The chain combines TRBV28 with TRBJ2-7; 9 bases align to TRBD1. The germline CDR1 and CDR2 sequences are MDHEN and SYDVKM. This CDR3 contains 15 residues. The V gene end was trimmed by 5 bases and the J gene end by 5 bases; junction bases not matched to a gene: 10. The CDR3 nucleotides are TGTGCCAGCAGTCCCGGGACAGGGCAGAGGCACGAGCAGTACTTC. Translating gives CASSPGTGQRHEQYF.

This rearrangement joins TRBV15 to TRBJ1-3; 8 bases agree with TRBD1. This CDR3 spans 16 amino acids. Germline V gives CDR1 LNHNV, CDR2 YYDKDF (reference sequence). Trimming removed 2 bases from V and 4 bases from J; junction bases left unmatched: 7. CDR3 coding DNA: TGTGCCACCAGCAGACAAGACAGGGGAAGGGGAAACACCATATATTTT. Its protein is CATSRQDRGRGNTIYF.

The chain uses TRBV28 and TRBJ2-7; 10 bases map to TRBD1. V trimming: 5 bases; J trimming: 4 bases; junction bases outside the gene matches: 5. Germline values: CDR1 MDHEN, CDR2 SYDVKM. The CDR3 covers 14 residues. CDR3 in DNA: TGTGCCAGCAGTGGTCCGGGACAGGGGTACGAGCAGTACTTC. Encoded protein: CASSGPGQGYEQYF.

The table lists this clone with a few counts. The chain couples TRBV7-6 to TRBJ2-2; D unresolved. This CDR3 comprises 16 residues. Germline CDR1 and CDR2: SGHVS and FNYEAQ. The V end lost 1 base, the J end lost 1 base, and 10 bases lay between the germline ends. The CDR3 nucleotides read TGTGCCAGCAGCTTAGTCGCGGCCGAGAACACCGGGGAGCTGTTTTTT. Its protein is CASSLVAAENTGELFF. Combining the CDR3 with reference TRBV7-6 and TRBJ2-2 gives the whole variable domain GAGVSQSPRYKVTKRGQDVALRCDPISGHVSLYWYRQALGQGPEFLTYFNYEAQQDKSGLPNDRFSAERPEGSISTLTIQRTEQRDSAMYRCASSLVAAENTGELFFGEGSRLTVL.

This rearrangement joins TRBV29-1 to TRBJ2-5; 11 bases line up with TRBD2. The germline V gene encodes CDR1 SQVTM and CDR2 ANQGSEA. This CDR3 is 19 amino acids long. Unmatched junction bases numbered 16, after V lost 2 bases and J lost 2 bases. The CDR3 DNA follows: TGCAGCGTTGAAAAAAATAGGGGGCGAAGACTAGCGGGACAAGAGACCCAGTACTTC. It translates to CSVEKNRGRRLAGQETQYF.

This chain joins TRBV27 and TRBJ2-3, with a tentative D call TRBD1 (6 bases). CDR3 length: 14 amino acids. CDR1 and CDR2 from the germline V gene are MNHEY and SMNVEV (reference sequence). The germline V and J ends were trimmed by 6 bases and 1 base, with 11 bases remaining between them. CDR3 sequence reads: CASRVGHGTDTQYF. The CDR3 region has the DNA TGTGCCAGCAGGGTGGGACACGGCACAGATACGCAGTATTTT.